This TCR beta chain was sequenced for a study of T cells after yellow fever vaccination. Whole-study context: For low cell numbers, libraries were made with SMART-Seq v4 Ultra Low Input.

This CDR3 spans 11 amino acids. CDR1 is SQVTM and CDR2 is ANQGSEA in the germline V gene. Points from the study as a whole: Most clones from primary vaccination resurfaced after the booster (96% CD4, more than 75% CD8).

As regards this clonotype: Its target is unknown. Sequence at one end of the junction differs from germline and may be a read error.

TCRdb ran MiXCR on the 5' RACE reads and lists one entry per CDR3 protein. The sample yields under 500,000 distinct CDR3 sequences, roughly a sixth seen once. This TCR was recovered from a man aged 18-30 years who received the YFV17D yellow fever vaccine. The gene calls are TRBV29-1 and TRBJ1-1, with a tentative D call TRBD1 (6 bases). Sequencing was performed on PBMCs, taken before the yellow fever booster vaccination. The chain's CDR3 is CSVERWGPHLF. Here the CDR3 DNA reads TGCAGCGTTGAGCGGTGGGGGCCTCATCTCTTT. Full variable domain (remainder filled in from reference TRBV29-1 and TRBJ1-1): SAVISQKPSRDICQRGTSLTIQCQVDSQVTMMFWYRQQPGQSLTLIATANQGSEATYESGFVIDKFPISRPNLTFSTLTVSNMSPEDSSIYLCSVERWGPHLFGQGTRLTVV.